This entry is about one T cell receptor beta chain. Trimming removed 3 bases at V and 11 bases at J, with 13 bases between. CDR3 length: 11 amino acids. The germline V gene encodes CDR1 SQVTM and CDR2 ANQGSEA. The record originates from a study of early T cells in non-severe SARS-CoV-2 infection. Across the whole study: Unsorted whole blood bulk RNA was sequenced, with unpaired chains.

Tagging with unique molecular identifiers was applied to individual cDNA molecules. TCRdb analysed the 5' RACE reads with MiXCR anew, one entry per CDR3 protein. The repertoire holds about 100,000 distinct CDR3 sequences, over 10% seen once, with approximately 2% in the top ten. V usage is TRBV29-1 and J usage is TRBJ1-1; maybe TRBD1 (5 bases). The sequencing sample was made of whole blood. The sequence derives from an adult who was a healthcare worker with PCR-confirmed SARS-CoV-2 infection or an uninfected control (not recorded which). The CDR3 is CSVDSRRAAFF. DNA of the CDR3: TGCAGCGTTGACTCCCGCAGGGCGGCTTTCTTT.